This is a list of T cell receptor beta chains from one sample in a study of spatial heterogeneity in lung cancer. MiXCR, run by TCRdb on the 5' RACE reads, gives a single entry per CDR3 protein. The sample lists about 85,000 distinct CDR3 sequences, about 20% occurring once. The starting material was PBMCs, obtained at surgery. These receptors originate from a male donor with early-stage non-small cell lung cancer. Each CDR3 is given with its conserved first and last residue. D genes are given only for firm matches. Size values are once, few and many counts, or a class for expanded clones, and some rows have none.

>TRBJ2-3|NA|TRBV7-2|NA
CASRLGVTSTDTQYF
TGTGCCAGCAGGCTAGGGGTGACTAGCACAGATACGCAGTATTTT
>TRBJ2-7|few|TRBV27|NA
CASSSDTHKSYEQYF
TGTGCCAGCAGTTCCGACACCCATAAGTCCTACGAGCAGTACTTC
>TRBJ2-1|NA|TRBV12-3/TRBV12-4|TRBD2
CASSPGLATNEQFF
TGTGCCAGCAGTCCGGGACTAGCCACCAATGAGCAGTTCTTC
>TRBJ2-3|many|TRBV4-1|NA
CASSQDPEPKDTQYF
TGCGCCAGCAGCCAAGATCCGGAACCCAAGGATACGCAGTATTTT
>TRBJ2-7|NA|TRBV7-2|NA
CASSLERGYGEQYF
TGTGCCAGCAGCTTAGAGAGGGGTTACGGCGAGCAGTACTTC
>TRBJ2-1|NA|TRBV27|TRBD2
CASSWRSGSYNEQFF
TGTGCCAGCAGTTGGCGTAGCGGGAGTTACAATGAGCAGTTCTTC
>TRBJ2-1|many|TRBV30|NA
CAWRGGDEQFF
TGTGCCTGGAGAGGTGGGGACGAGCAGTTCTTC
>TRBJ2-2|many|TRBV12-3/TRBV12-4|TRBD1
CASSPGTGADTGELFF
TGTGCCAGCAGTCCTGGGACAGGGGCTGACACCGGGGAGCTGTTTTTT
>TRBJ1-3|NA|TRBV2|NA
CASALSGSGNTIYF
TGTGCCAGTGCACTGTCGGGCTCTGGAAACACCATATATTTT
>TRBJ2-3|many|TRBV29-1|NA
CSVSKSGVRTDTQYF
TGCAGCGTTTCCAAATCAGGGGTCCGCACAGATACGCAGTATTTT
>TRBJ2-1|NA|TRBV6-1|TRBD1
CASARGLPGQGSNEQFF
TGTGCCAGCGCCCGGGGGTTACCGGGACAGGGGTCCAATGAGCAGTTCTTC
>TRBJ2-7|NA|TRBV5-1|NA
CASSLVLARDEQYF
TGCGCCAGCAGCTTGGTTCTAGCGAGGGACGAGCAGTACTTC
>TRBJ1-2|many|TRBV5-4|TRBD1
CASSLGQSYGYTF
TGTGCCAGCAGCCTGGGACAGAGCTATGGCTACACCTTC
>TRBJ2-1|once|TRBV5-6|TRBD1
CASSDRGRNNEQFF
TGTGCCAGCAGCGACAGGGGGCGTAACAATGAGCAGTTCTTC
>TRBJ2-1|few|TRBV29-1|NA
CSVERDETWNEQFF
TGCAGCGTTGAGCGGGATGAGACTTGGAATGAGCAGTTCTTC
>TRBJ1-1|NA|TRBV20-1|NA
CSAKGMGLGEAFF
TGCAGTGCAAAGGGAATGGGGCTGGGTGAAGCTTTCTTT
>TRBJ1-2|many|TRBV7-2|NA
CASIPSTALLGYTF
TGTGCCAGCATCCCATCCACCGCCCTCCTTGGCTACACCTTC
>TRBJ1-2|few|TRBV3-1|NA
CASSRPSVQGGHTF
TGTGCCAGCAGCCGCCCCTCGGTACAGGGTGGCCACACCTTC
>TRBJ2-2|NA|TRBV12-3/TRBV12-4|NA
CASSPGGTGELFF
TGTGCCAGCAGTCCCGGGGGCACCGGGGAGCTGTTTTTT
>TRBJ2-7|NA|TRBV7-9|TRBD1
CASSFLDRPPYEQYF
TGTGCCAGCAGCTTCCTGGACAGGCCCCCCTACGAGCAGTACTTC
>TRBJ2-1|NA|TRBV11-2|NA
CASSPPGLAGYNEQFF
TGTGCCAGCAGCCCCCCGGGACTCGCGGGTTACAATGAGCAGTTCTTC
>TRBJ1-1|many|TRBV10-3|NA
CAISESGQSMNTEAFF
TGTGCCATCAGTGAGTCGGGGCAGAGCATGAACACTGAAGCTTTCTTT
>TRBJ2-7|few|TRBV4-1|NA
CASSTTRSSYEQYF
TGCGCCAGCAGCACCACCCGGAGCTCCTACGAGCAGTACTTC
>TRBJ2-7|NA|TRBV6-5|TRBD2
CASSYTGTRGYEQYF
TGTGCCAGCAGTTACACCGGGACTAGAGGATACGAGCAGTACTTC
>TRBJ1-4|few|TRBV28|NA
CASSLQSEKLFF
TGTGCCAGCAGTCTACAGTCTGAAAAACTGTTTTTT
>TRBJ2-1|many|TRBV7-7|TRBD1
CASSLGDSSYNEQFF
TGTGCTAGCAGCTTAGGGGACAGCTCCTACAATGAGCAGTTCTTC
>TRBJ2-3|many|TRBV12-3/TRBV12-4|NA
CASSLVGSDTQYF
TGTGCCAGCAGTTTAGTTGGGTCAGATACGCAGTATTTT
>TRBJ2-4|few|TRBV28|NA
CASSTGQLNIQYF
TGTGCCAGCAGTACGGGTCAGTTAAACATTCAGTACTTC
>TRBJ2-7|NA|TRBV11-1|NA
CASSQGLTEQYF
TGTGCCAGCAGCCAGGGACTGACGGAGCAGTACTTC
>TRBJ1-3|NA|TRBV6-5|NA
CASSYSGTLGNTIYF
TGTGCCAGCAGTTACTCAGGCACCCTCGGAAACACCATATATTTT
>TRBJ2-5|many|TRBV6-1|NA
CASSEEVRETQYF
TGTGCCAGCAGTGAGGAGGTCCGGGAGACCCAGTACTTC
>TRBJ1-3|few|TRBV7-6|TRBD1
CASSSETGPGNTIYF
TGTGCCAGCAGCTCCGAGACAGGGCCTGGAAACACCATATATTTT
>TRBJ1-5|many|TRBV19|NA
CASRPGAPAQPQHF
TGTGCCAGTAGACCAGGGGCCCCAGCTCAGCCCCAGCATTTT